These T cell receptor beta chains were read from a single sample in a study of OX40 agonist ivuxolimab in advanced cancers. Measured with immunoSEQ multiplex PCR; TCRdb has only the in-frame clones, and not every one. The repertoire holds 55,000 to 65,000 clones, with about four fifths as singletons. Sequencing used CD4+ or CD8+ T cells sorted from blood, obtained in a trial of the OX40 agonist ivuxolimab. The receptors stem from an adult with an advanced solid tumor such as melanoma, head and neck, liver or kidney cancer. Each CDR3 is given with its conserved first and last residue. The D gene is left open where the match is weak. The size entry is marked missing in some rows and otherwise reads once, few, many or a size class.

>.|TRBJ2-7|TRBV29-1|.
TGCAGCGTCCTCCATCAAGGCAGAACCTACGAGCAGTACTTC
CSVLHQGRTYEQYF
>TRBD1|TRBJ2-2|TRBV2|.
TGTGCCAGCAGTCCCCCGGGACAGGGTATAGACGGGGAGCTGTTTTTT
CASSPPGQGIDGELFF
>.|TRBJ1-4|TRBV11-2|few
TGTGCCAGCAGCCCGGTGAGAACTAATGAAAAACTGTTTTTT
CASSPVRTNEKLFF
>.|TRBJ2-1|TRBV11-2|.
TGTGCCAGCAGCTCGGGACCCAATAATGAGCAGTTCTTC
CASSSGPNNEQFF
>.|TRBJ2-5|TRBV10-3|.
TGTGCCATCAGTGGGGTAGCGGTCCAAGAGACCCAGTACTTC
CAISGVAVQETQYF
>.|TRBJ2-2|TRBV11-1|.
TGTGCCAGCAGCTTAGGGAGTTACACCGGGGAGCTGTTTTTT
CASSLGSYTGELFF
>.|TRBJ2-1|TRBV5-4|.
TGTGCCAGCAGCGTCGTTGGTGCCTACAATGAGCAGTTCTTC
CASSVVGAYNEQFF
>.|TRBJ1-5|TRBV14|.
TGTGCCAGCAGCCAAGATCGGGCGACACGCAATCAGCCCCAGCATTTT
CASSQDRATRNQPQHF
>TRBD2|TRBJ2-5|TRBV28|.
TGTGCCAGCAGCCTGCTAGTGGGACTAGCGGTCCAAAGGGGCCAGTACTTC
CASSLLVGLAVQRGQYF
>.|TRBJ2-5|TRBV5-6|.
TGTGCCAGCAGTTTCGATAACGGCCAGGTCCAAGAGACCCAGTACTTC
CASSFDNGQVQETQYF
>.|TRBJ2-2|TRBV6-6|once
TGTGCCAGCTATGACAGGGAGGACACCGGGGAGCTGTTTTTT
CASYDREDTGELFF
>.|TRBJ2-5|TRBV29-1|.
TGCAGCGTTGCACTTCGAGAGACCCAGTACTTC
CSVALRETQYF
>.|TRBJ1-2|TRBV18|.
TGTGCCAGCTCACCATCCGGACAGAGATTCTATGGCTACACCTTC
CASSPSGQRFYGYTF
>.|TRBJ1-2|TRBV5-1|.
TGCGCCAGCAGCGGGGACAACAACTATGGCTACACCTTC
CASSGDNNYGYTF
>.|TRBJ2-5|TRBV10-3|.
TGTGCCATCAGCGGCGCAGGTTCCGAGACCCAGTACTTC
CAISGAGSETQYF
>TRBD1|TRBJ2-7|TRBV6-1|once
TGTGCCAGCTGGGGGGACAGGTCATCCTACGAGCAGTACTTC
CASWGDRSSYEQYF
>TRBD1|TRBJ1-1|TRBV5-1|once
TGCGCCAGCTCAGCGGGGGACAGACTTTCAAACACTGAAGCTTTCTTT
CASSAGDRLSNTEAFF
>.|TRBJ2-7|TRBV27|.
TGTGCCAGCAGGGCACAGGGTTACTACGAGCAGTACTTC
CASRAQGYYEQYF
>.|TRBJ2-3|TRBV6-6|.
TGTGCCAGCAGTTACCCCTCCCGCACAGATACGCAGTATTTT
CASSYPSRTDTQYF
>TRBD2|TRBJ2-3|TRBV5-4|.
TGTGCCAGCAGCTCCCCGACTAGCGGGACGGCAGATACGCAGTATTTT
CASSSPTSGTADTQYF
>.|TRBJ1-5|TRBV28|.
TGTGCCAGCAGTTTAAGCGGAGATAGCAATCAGCCCCAGCATTTT
CASSLSGDSNQPQHF
>.|TRBJ2-7|TRBV6-1|few
TGTGCCAGCAGACCTCGCCCGACTCCCCGAATGGACTTC
CASRPRPTPRMDF
>.|TRBJ1-1|TRBV20-1|.
TGCAGCGACGCCAGGGTTGAAGCTTTCTTT
CSDARVEAFF
>TRBD1|TRBJ1-1|TRBV7-2|.
TGTGCCAGCAGCTCGGACAGGGAAAACCCTGAAGCTTTCTTT
CASSSDRENPEAFF
>TRBD1|TRBJ2-7|TRBV27|.
TGTGCCAGCAGTATTTCCAGGGGGAGATTCTACGAGCAGTACTTC
CASSISRGRFYEQYF
>.|TRBJ2-7|TRBV10-3|.
TGTGCCATCAGTGAGTCGAGGGGGGGCTCAAGTTCGCGGGAGCAGTACTTC
CAISESRGGSSSREQYF
>TRBD1|TRBJ1-5|TRBV30|medium-sized
TGTGCCTGGAGTGTACCGGGACAGATTAGTCAGCCCCAGCATTTT
CAWSVPGQISQPQHF
>.|TRBJ2-3|TRBV11-2|.
TGTGCCAGCAGCTACGGCCCCGGCGCTGATACGCAGTATTTT
CASSYGPGADTQYF
>TRBD1|TRBJ2-3|TRBV5-1|.
TGCGCCAGCAGGGCGACAGGGCACACAGATACGCAGTATTTT
CASRATGHTDTQYF
>.|TRBJ2-7|TRBV12-2|.
TGTGCACTTTGCTCGGGGGACTCCTACGAGCAGTACTTC
CALCSGDSYEQYF
>.|TRBJ2-2|TRBV5-1|.
TGCGCCAGCAGCACGAGACAGGTTAGGAGCTCCGGGGAGCTGTTTTTT
CASSTRQVRSSGELFF
>TRBD1|TRBJ1-2|TRBV19|.
TGTGCCAGTAGTACGGGGACAGCCCCCTCTAACTATGGCTACACCTTC
CASSTGTAPSNYGYTF
>.|TRBJ1-6|TRBV6-1|once
TGTGCCAGCAGAATGAATTCACCCCTCCACTTT
CASRMNSPLHF
>.|TRBJ1-1|TRBV6-1|.
TGTGCCAGCACCAAAAAGGAGGTGGGCGGAAGGGGTTTCTTT
CASTKKEVGGRGFF